This TCR beta chain was sequenced in a study of CD8 T cells in Susac syndrome (dated by TCRdb to about 2019). As for the study more broadly: Repertoire sequencing was used to test whether CD8+ T cell activation and differentiation in Susac syndrome was antigen driven. The clonality of the CD8+ T cell repertoire was compared across 12 healthy donors, around 14 Susac syndrome patients and about 15 multiple sclerosis patients.

What the research found in general, with its limitations: The number of individuals in the TCR sequencing and HLA analysis was recognized as being relatively small.

The germline ends are 5 bases apart after V is trimmed by 5 bases and J by 3 bases. The germline V gene (reference sequence) specifies MNHNY as CDR1 and SVGAGI as CDR2. The CDR3 holds 11 amino acids from the cysteine to the phenylalanine. Kept here is only the CDR3 DNA, which spans 33 bases and is read in frame from base 1. Peripheral blood CD8+ and CD4+ T cells from healthy donors, Susac syndrome patients and multiple sclerosis patients were profiled using high-throughput TCR beta sequencing. Healthy donors were age- and sex-matched controls. Bulk CD8+ and CD4+ T cells were purified by magnetic negative isolation, whereas CD8+ TEMRA cells were enriched by FACS. Blood was drawn into EDTA tubes, processed within 24 hours, and PBMCs were isolated by density gradient centrifugation. PBMCs intended for TCR sequencing were cryopreserved in liquid nitrogen and thawed later in a water bath at 37 degrees C. The sorted or isolated CD4+, CD8+ and CD8+ TEMRA cells reached a purity of at least 90%.

Points on this clonotype: Its antigen remains unidentified. No per-base quality is available; no much larger clone lies one base away.

RNA was extracted with the RNeasy kit and about 0.5 to 1 ug was reverse transcribed using random hexamers. TCR beta CDR3 regions were amplified with the immunoSEQ multiplex PCR assay covering 54 Vbeta and 13 Jbeta segments. PCR amplification bias was corrected using a synthetic template baseline for primer optimization and computational correction. Per the original workflow: Only productive sequences were kept, with reads annotated to V, D and J genes according to IMGT and analyzed in immunoSEQ Analyzer. Clonality was computed as one minus Shannon entropy normalized by log2 of the number of productive unique sequences. For each patient and control, public and private clones were evaluated within the 100 most prevalent clones. Clones were defined as Susac-specific if absent from the healthy and MS cohorts, from under 1,200 published viral clones and from other ImmuneACCESS disease sequences. TCRdb ran its own pipeline on the public reads, namely fastp trimming at Q25 and MiXCR clone calling, and kept in-frame beta chains. For every CDR3 protein sequence, its rows merge into one entry that carries the most common genes and DNA. TCRdb, rather than the study authors, made the V and J calls. This sample has more than 65,000 distinct CDR3 sequences in its table, and 85% to 95% of those were observed once. The top ten constitute about 0.22% of the sample.

This TCR came from a human donor in good health. The source material was CD8+ T cells from PBMCs. Recombination connected TRBV6-6 to TRBJ2-7, with TRBD2 perhaps the D gene, on 5 matching bases. The sequenced DNA is TGTGCCAGCAGTGCGGGCTACGAGCAGTACTTC. This gives the protein CASSAGYEQYF.